This TCR beta chain was captured by sequencing in a study of T cell changes during pregnancy in multiple sclerosis. The V segment lost 6 bases and the J segment 4 bases; nucleotides outside the gene matches: 5. Looked up from germline, CDR1 is SNHLY and CDR2 is FYNNEI. CDR3 length: 14 residues. Data came from immunoSEQ multiplex PCR; TCRdb stores just in-frame clones and leaves some out. The data show roughly 76,000 clones, 85% to 95% seen once. The source material was CD4+ T cells from peripheral blood mononuclear cells, sampled in the second trimester of pregnancy. The source of this sequence is a female donor with multiple sclerosis, enrolled in a pregnancy study. This rearrangement joins TRBV2 to TRBJ2-2, with 7 bases identical to TRBD1. CDR3 protein: CASREQGPTGELFF. DNA of the CDR3: TGTGCCAGCAGGGAACAGGGGCCCACCGGGGAGCTGTTTTTT.